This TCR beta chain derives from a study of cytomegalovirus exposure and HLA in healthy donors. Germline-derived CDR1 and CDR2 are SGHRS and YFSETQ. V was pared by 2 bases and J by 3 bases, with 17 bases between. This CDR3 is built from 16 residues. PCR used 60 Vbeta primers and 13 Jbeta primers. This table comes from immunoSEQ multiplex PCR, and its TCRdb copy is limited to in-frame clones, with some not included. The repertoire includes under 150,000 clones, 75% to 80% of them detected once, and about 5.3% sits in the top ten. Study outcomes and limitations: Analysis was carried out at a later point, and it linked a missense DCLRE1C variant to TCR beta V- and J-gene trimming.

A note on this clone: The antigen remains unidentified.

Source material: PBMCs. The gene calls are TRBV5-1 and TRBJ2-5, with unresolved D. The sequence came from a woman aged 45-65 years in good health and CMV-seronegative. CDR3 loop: CASSLIPDIQEETQYF. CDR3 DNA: TGCGCCAGCAGCTTAATTCCAGACATCCAGGAAGAGACCCAGTACTTC.